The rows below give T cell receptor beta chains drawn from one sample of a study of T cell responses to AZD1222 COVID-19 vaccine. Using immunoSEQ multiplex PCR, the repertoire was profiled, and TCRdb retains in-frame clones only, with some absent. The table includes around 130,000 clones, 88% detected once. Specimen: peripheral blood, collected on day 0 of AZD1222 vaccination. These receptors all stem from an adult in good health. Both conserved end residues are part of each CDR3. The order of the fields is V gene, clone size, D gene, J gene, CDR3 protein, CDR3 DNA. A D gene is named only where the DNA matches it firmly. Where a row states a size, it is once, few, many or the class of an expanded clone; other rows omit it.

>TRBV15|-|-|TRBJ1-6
CATSRGTNSPLHF
TGTGCCACCAGCAGAGGGACAAATTCACCCCTCCACTTT
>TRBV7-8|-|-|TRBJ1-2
CASSPGDIYGYTF
TGTGCCAGCAGCCCGGGGGACATCTATGGCTACACCTTC
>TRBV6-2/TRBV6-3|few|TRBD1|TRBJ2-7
CASSGQGHEQYF
TGTGCCAGCAGTGGACAGGGCCACGAGCAGTACTTC
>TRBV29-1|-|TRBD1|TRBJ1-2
CSAQGQGNYGYTF
TGCAGCGCTCAGGGACAGGGGAACTATGGCTACACCTTC
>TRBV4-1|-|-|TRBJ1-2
CASSQPSRTYGYTF
TGCGCCAGCAGCCAACCATCGCGCACATATGGCTACACCTTC
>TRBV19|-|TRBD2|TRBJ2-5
CASNRQGGLAGAQETQYF
TGTGCCAGTAACCGACAGGGTGGACTAGCGGGAGCTCAAGAGACCCAGTACTTC
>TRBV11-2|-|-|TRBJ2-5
CASSRGGAEETQYF
TGTGCCAGCAGCCGAGGGGGGGCGGAAGAGACCCAGTACTTC
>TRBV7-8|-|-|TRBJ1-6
CASSSTGLRGSPLHF
TGTGCCAGCAGCTCAACAGGGCTGAGAGGGTCACCCCTCCACTTT
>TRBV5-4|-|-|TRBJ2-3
CASSPSLDRTDTQYF
TGTGCCAGCAGCCCCTCCCTGGACCGCACAGATACGCAGTATTTT
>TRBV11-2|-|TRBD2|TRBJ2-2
CASSLGLAAGTGELFF
TGTGCCAGCAGCTTAGGACTAGCTGCCGGCACCGGGGAGCTGTTTTTT
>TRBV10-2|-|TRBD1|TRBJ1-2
CASKQGAGINYGYTF
TGCGCCAGCAAACAGGGGGCCGGAATCAACTATGGCTACACCTTC
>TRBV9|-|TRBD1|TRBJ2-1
CASSGSFVTGLFF
TGTGCCAGCAGCGGATCATTTGTGACAGGGCTGTTCTTC
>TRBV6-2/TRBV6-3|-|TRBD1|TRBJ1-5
CASSRDRAGQPQHF
TGTGCCAGCAGTAGAGACAGGGCTGGGCAGCCCCAGCATTTT
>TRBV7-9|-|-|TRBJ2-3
CASSFGVGQGGDTQYF
TGTGCCAGCAGCTTCGGCGTAGGGCAGGGCGGCGATACGCAGTATTTT
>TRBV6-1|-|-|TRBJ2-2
CASSEVGTTGELFF
TGTGCCAGCAGTGAAGTGGGGACCACCGGGGAGCTGTTTTTT
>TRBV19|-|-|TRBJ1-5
CASSIVSVNQPQHF
TGTGCCAGTAGTATAGTCTCGGTCAATCAGCCCCAGCATTTT
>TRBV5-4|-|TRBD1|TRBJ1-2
CASSLIRQGEYGYTF
TGTGCCAGCAGCCTAATCAGACAGGGGGAATATGGCTACACCTTC
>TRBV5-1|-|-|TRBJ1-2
CASSLTPGGAYGYTF
TGCGCCAGCAGCTTGACACCGGGGGGAGCCTATGGCTACACCTTC
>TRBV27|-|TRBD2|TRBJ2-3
CASSLSTSGATQYF
TGTGCCAGCAGTTTATCTACTAGCGGGGCCACGCAGTATTTT
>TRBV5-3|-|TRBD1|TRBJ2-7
CARSWYRDRGSYEQYF
TGTGCCAGAAGCTGGTACCGGGACAGGGGCTCCTACGAGCAGTACTTC
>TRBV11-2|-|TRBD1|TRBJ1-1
CASSRTGGTNTEAFF
TGTGCCAGCAGTAGGACAGGGGGCACGAACACTGAAGCTTTCTTT
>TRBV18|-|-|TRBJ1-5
CASSPRGDQPQHF
TGTGCCAGCTCACCCAGAGGGGACCAGCCCCAGCATTTT
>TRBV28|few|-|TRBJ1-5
CASRQGRSNQPQHF
TGTGCCAGCAGGCAGGGAAGGAGCAATCAGCCCCAGCATTTT
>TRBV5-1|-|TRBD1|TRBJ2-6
CASSLGATGLGANVLTF
TGCGCCAGCAGCTTGGGAGCGACAGGGCTTGGGGCCAACGTCCTGACTTTC
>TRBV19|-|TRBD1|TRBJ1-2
CASGTGTAGYGYTF
TGTGCCAGTGGAACAGGGACAGCGGGGTATGGCTACACCTTC
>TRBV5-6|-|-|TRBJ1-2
CASSPSQGLGYTF
TGTGCCAGCAGCCCATCTCAGGGGTTAGGCTACACCTTC
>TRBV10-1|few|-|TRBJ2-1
CASSEWGDKRGNEQFF
TGCGCCAGCAGTGAGTGGGGGGACAAAAGGGGCAATGAGCAGTTCTTC
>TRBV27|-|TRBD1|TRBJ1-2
CASSQDRVSYGYTF
TGTGCCAGCAGTCAAGACAGGGTGAGCTATGGCTACACCTTC
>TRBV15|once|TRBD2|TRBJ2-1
CATSRVRASGNNEQFF
TGTGCCACCAGCAGAGTAAGGGCTAGCGGGAATAATGAGCAGTTCTTC
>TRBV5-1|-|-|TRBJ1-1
CASSLAIGRSTEAFF
TGCGCCAGCAGCTTGGCCATAGGTCGTTCCACTGAAGCTTTCTTT
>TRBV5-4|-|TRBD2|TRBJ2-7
CASSPRTSGASYEQYF
TGTGCCAGCAGCCCACGGACTAGCGGGGCGTCCTACGAGCAGTACTTC
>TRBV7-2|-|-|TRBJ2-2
CASSLGGNTGELFF
TGTGCCAGCAGCTTAGGGGGAAACACCGGGGAGCTGTTTTTT
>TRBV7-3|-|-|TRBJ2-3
CASSLRGRGTDTQYF
TGTGCCAGCAGCCTCAGGGGTCGAGGCACAGATACGCAGTATTTT
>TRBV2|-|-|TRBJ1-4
CASRRRARSTEKLFF
TGTGCCAGCAGGAGAAGGGCCAGGAGTACGGAAAAACTGTTTTTT
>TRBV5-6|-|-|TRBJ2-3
CASSRGRDRFTDTQYF
TGTGCCAGCAGCCGTGGGAGGGACAGATTCACAGATACGCAGTATTTT
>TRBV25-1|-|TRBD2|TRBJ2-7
CASRLNCHSGSCEQYF
TGTGCCAGCAGGCTGAACTGTCATAGCGGGAGTTGCGAGCAGTACTTC
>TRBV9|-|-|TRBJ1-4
CASSAQPGSRGEKLFF
TGTGCCAGCAGCGCACAACCCGGGTCCCGAGGGGAAAAACTGTTTTTT
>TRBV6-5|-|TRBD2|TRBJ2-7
CASSRGDSYEQYF
TGTGCCAGCAGCCGGGGGGACTCCTACGAGCAGTACTTC
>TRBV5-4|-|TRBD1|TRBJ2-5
CASSSGQGGQETQYF
TGTGCCAGCAGCTCAGGACAGGGAGGACAAGAGACCCAGTACTTC
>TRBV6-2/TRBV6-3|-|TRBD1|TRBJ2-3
CASSYTSGQGAWGTDTQYF
TGTGCCAGCAGTTATACTTCGGGACAGGGGGCTTGGGGCACAGATACGCAGTATTTT
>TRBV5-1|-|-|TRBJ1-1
CASFNWEGLNTEAFF
TGCGCCAGTTTTAACTGGGAGGGACTTAACACTGAAGCTTTCTTT
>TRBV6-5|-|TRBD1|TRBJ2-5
CASRRRDRRETQYF
TGTGCCAGCAGGCGCCGGGACAGAAGAGAGACCCAGTACTTC
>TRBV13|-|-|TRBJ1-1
CASSLSGVGAEAFF
TGTGCCAGCAGCTTATCAGGGGTCGGGGCTGAAGCTTTCTTT
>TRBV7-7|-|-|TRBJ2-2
CASRAGRNTGELFF
TGTGCCAGCAGGGCGGGTAGGAACACCGGGGAGCTGTTTTTT
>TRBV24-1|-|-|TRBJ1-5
CATTFLGGAIVGNQPQHF
TGTGCCACCACTTTCCTAGGGGGGGCCATAGTTGGCAATCAGCCCCAGCATTTT
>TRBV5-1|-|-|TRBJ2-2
CASSREGNTGELFF
TGCGCCAGCAGCAGAGAAGGGAACACCGGGGAGCTGTTTTTT
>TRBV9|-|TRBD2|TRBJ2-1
CASARAGTGNEQFF
TGTGCCAGCGCAAGAGCGGGGACGGGGAATGAGCAGTTCTTC
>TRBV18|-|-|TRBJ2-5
CASSPTAKETQYF
TGTGCCAGCTCACCAACAGCTAAAGAGACCCAGTACTTC
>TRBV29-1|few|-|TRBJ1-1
CSAIQGRNTEAFF
TGCAGCGCCATTCAGGGGAGGAACACTGAAGCTTTCTTT
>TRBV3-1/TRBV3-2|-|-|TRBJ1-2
CASSHGPTF
TGTGCCAGCAGCCACGGGCCGACCTTC
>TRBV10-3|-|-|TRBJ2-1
CAISGERPYNEQFF
TGTGCCATCAGTGGGGAGCGGCCCTACAATGAGCAGTTCTTC
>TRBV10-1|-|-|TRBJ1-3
CASSESPSGNTIYF
TGCGCCAGCAGTGAGAGCCCCTCTGGAAACACCATATATTTT
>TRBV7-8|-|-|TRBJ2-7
CASSLGAGNYEQYF
TGTGCCAGCAGCTTAGGGGCAGGAAACTACGAGCAGTACTTC
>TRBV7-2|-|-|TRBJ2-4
CASSLDPAGLTGAKNIQYF
TGTGCCAGCAGCTTAGACCCAGCGGGATTGACAGGAGCCAAAAACATTCAGTACTTC
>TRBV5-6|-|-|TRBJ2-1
CASSSLAGNNYNEQFF
TGTGCCAGCAGCAGCTTGGCGGGTAATAACTACAATGAGCAGTTCTTC
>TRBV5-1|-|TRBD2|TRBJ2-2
CASSGPTSGGAGELFF
TGCGCCAGCAGCGGACCGACTAGCGGGGGAGCCGGGGAGCTGTTTTTT
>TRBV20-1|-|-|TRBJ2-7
CSARAGYEQYF
TGCAGTGCTAGGGCGGGATACGAGCAGTACTTC
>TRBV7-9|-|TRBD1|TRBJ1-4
CASSFRQGGEKLFF
TGTGCCAGCAGCTTTCGACAGGGAGGTGAAAAACTGTTTTTT
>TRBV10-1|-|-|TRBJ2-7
CASSDPGGRGDEQYF
TGCGCCAGCAGTGACCCGGGTGGAAGAGGGGACGAGCAGTACTTC